The clone carrying this TCR beta chain was detected ten times or more. CDR1 is SGHRS, CDR2 YFSETQ, per germline. V shed 0 bases and J shed 3 bases, with 13 bases lying between them. The CDR3 is made up of 16 amino acids. This record belongs to a study of blood T cells in healthy people across ages. Combining a sample-barcoded 5' primer with a J-beta primer mix, a second PCR ran for 7 to 11 cycles. TCRdb ran MiXCR on the 5' RACE reads and lists one entry per CDR3 protein. The sample gives about 1,500,000 distinct CDR3 sequences, roughly 45% of which show up once; roughly 7.9% is in the top ten. The chain combines TRBV5-1 with TRBJ2-1; no reliable D call. This clonotype was obtained from a woman between 18 and 30 years old in good health. Sequenced input: blood. The CDR3, as DNA: TGCGCCAGCAGCTTGGTCGGGCTAACCAACTACAATGAGCAGTTCTTC. Translated: CASSLVGLTNYNEQFF. The full variable domain, in which reference TRBV5-1 and TRBJ2-1 provide the parts outside the CDR3, is KAGVTQTPRYLIKTRGQQVTLSCSPISGHRSVSWYQQTPGQGLQFLFEYFSETQRNKGNFPGRFSGRQFSNSRSEMNVSTLELGDSALYLCASSLVGLTNYNEQFFGPGTRLTVL.